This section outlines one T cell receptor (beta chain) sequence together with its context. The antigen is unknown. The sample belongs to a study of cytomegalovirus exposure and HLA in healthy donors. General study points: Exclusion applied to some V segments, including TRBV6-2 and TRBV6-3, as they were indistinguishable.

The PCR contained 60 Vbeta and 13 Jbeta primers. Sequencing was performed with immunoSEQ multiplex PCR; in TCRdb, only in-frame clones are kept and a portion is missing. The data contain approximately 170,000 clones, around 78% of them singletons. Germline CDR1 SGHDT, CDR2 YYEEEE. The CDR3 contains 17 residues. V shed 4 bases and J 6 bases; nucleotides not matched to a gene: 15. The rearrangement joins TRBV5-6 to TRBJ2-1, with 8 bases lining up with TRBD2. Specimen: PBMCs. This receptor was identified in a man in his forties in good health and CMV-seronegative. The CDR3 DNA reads TGTGCCAGCAGCCTTATAGGGGGAGCGGGAGCAGGCAATGAGCAGTTCTTC. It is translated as CASSLIGGAGAGNEQFF.